This T cell receptor (beta chain) was sequenced during a study of cytomegalovirus exposure and HLA in healthy donors. Study results and caveats: Later analysis identified a missense DCLRE1C variant that was linked to TCR beta V- and J-gene trimming.

The study ran its PCR with 60 Vbeta and 13 Jbeta primers. The data were produced by immunoSEQ multiplex PCR, yet TCRdb's version contains in-frame clones alone and is incomplete. The table lists 85,000 to 100,000 clones, roughly two thirds of them singletons. Of note for this clone: Its specificity is unknown.

Trimming shortened V by 5 bases and J by 2 bases, and 13 bases separated the two germline ends. Germline values: CDR1 SGHTA, CDR2 FQGNSA. This CDR3 comprises 14 residues. The source material was PBMCs. The sequence came from a woman younger than 45 in good health and CMV-seronegative. J is TRBJ2-7 and V is TRBV7-2; possible D gene TRBD2, 5 bases. The chain's CDR3 is CASSQRLGAYEQYF. The DNA for the CDR3 is TGTGCCAGCAGCCAAAGACTGGGAGCCTACGAGCAGTACTTC.